Following are 24 T cell receptor beta chains from one sample sequenced in a study of T-cell memory formation after mild COVID-19. TCRdb recomputed calls from the 5' RACE reads with MiXCR, one row per CDR3 protein. The top ten clones hold around 12% of a sample with 350,000 to 500,000 distinct CDR3 sequences, 20% to 30% of them seen once. Sequencing was done on a sample of PBMCs or a T cell subset sorted from them (not recorded which). The receptors shown here come from an adult woman who had mild COVID-19 (a few samples of this study predate the infection). Cell type and time point are not known.

V and J are TRBV5-6 and TRBJ2-7; 10 bases line up with TRBD2. With V trimmed by 4 bases and J by 6 bases, 13 bases remained unmatched. CDR1 is SGHDT and CDR2 is YYEEEE in the germline V gene. The CDR3 has 16 residues. For the CDR3, the DNA is TGTGCCAGCAGCCAACTTGGACTAGCGGTCCAGGGCGAGCAGTACTTC. Its translation: CASSQLGLAVQGEQYF. Using reference TRBV5-6 and TRBJ2-7 for the parts outside the CDR3, the full variable domain is DAGVTQSPTHLIKTRGQQVTLRCSPKSGHDTVSWYQQALGQGPQFIFQYYEEEERQRGNFPDRFSGHQFPNYSSELNVNALLLGDSALYLCASSQLGLAVQGEQYFGPGTRLTVT.

This clonotype was observed a handful of times. Mismatch with germline at one junction end may stem from a read error. The V gene is TRBV2, the J gene TRBJ2-3; D not certain. This CDR3 is built from 16 residues. Germline V gene lookup returns CDR1 SNHLY and CDR2 FYNNEI. The CDR3 spells CASSPVPPSSRDTQYF. CDR3 nucleotide sequence: TGTGCCAGCAGTCCCGTGCCTCCCTCCAGCAGAGATACGCAGTATTTT.

This clonotype showed up many times. V gene TRBV6-6 combines with J gene TRBJ2-1; 12 bases are shared with TRBD2. The CDR3 contains 16 residues. Germline values: CDR1 MNHNY, CDR2 SVGAGI (reference sequence). V lost 6 bases to trimming and J lost 2 bases; unmatched junction nucleotides: 5. The CDR3 reads CASSLTSGRTYNEQFF. CDR3 DNA: TGTGCCAGCAGCCTTACTAGCGGGAGGACCTACAATGAGCAGTTCTTC.

This clonotype was observed at least ten times. This chain joins TRBV29-1 and TRBJ2-1, with D possibly matching TRBD1 (7 bases). Deletions cut 2 bases from V and 7 bases from J, with 21 bases between. Germline assignment: CDR1 SQVTM and CDR2 ANQGSEA. The CDR3 is 16 amino acids. In nucleotides, the CDR3 is TGCAGCGTTGAACGAATAGGGGGCGGCGCGGGGAATGAGCAGTTCTTC. This codes for CSVERIGGGAGNEQFF.

At least ten counts were recorded for this clonotype. V usage is TRBV7-6 and J usage is TRBJ2-3, with D perhaps matching TRBD1 (6 bases). The germline V gene has CDR1 SGHVS and CDR2 FNYEAQ. V was pared by 1 base and J by 1 base, with 9 bases between. The CDR3 length is 15 residues. For the CDR3, the DNA is TGTGCCAGCAGCTTAGTTTCAGGGGGCACAGATACGCAGTATTTT. This codes for CASSLVSGGTDTQYF.

This chain joins TRBV7-6 and TRBJ1-3, with D possibly matching TRBD1 (6 bases). The V end was cut by 6 bases, the J end by 4 bases, with 7 bases between. The CDR3 covers 12 residues. Germline CDR1 is SGHVS and CDR2 is FNYEAQ. The CDR3 DNA sequence: TGTGCCAGCAGGGGGGCCGGAAACACCATATATTTT. It codes for CASRGAGNTIYF.

The CDR3 DNA follows: TGCAGTGCTGCCTTCCGATACAATGAGCAGTTCTTC. This encodes CSAAFRYNEQFF. The V call is TRBV20-1, the J call TRBJ2-1, with no clear D. Trimming left V 5 bases short and J 4 bases short, with 9 bases between. CDR3 size: 12 residues. Germline CDR1 DFQATT, CDR2 SNEGSKA (reference sequence).

The sample holds many counts of this clonotype. V is TRBV24-1 and J is TRBJ2-1; a possible D gene is TRBD1 (5 bases). Trimming took 4 bases from V and 4 from J, leaving 10 bases between them. This CDR3 has 14 amino acids. Germline CDR1 is KGHDR and CDR2 is SFDVKD. The CDR3 DNA is TGTGCCACCAGTGACCAGACAGATTACAATGAGCAGTTCTTC. Protein: CATSDQTDYNEQFF.

The genes are TRBV27 and TRBJ1-2; D ambiguous. Germline CDR1 reads MNHEY; CDR2 reads SMNVEV (reference sequence). This CDR3 comprises 13 residues. V dropped 2 bases and J dropped 8 bases, with 12 bases sitting between them. The CDR3 reads CASSLNPKAGYTF. The CDR3 DNA follows: TGTGCCAGCAGTTTAAACCCCAAGGCGGGCTACACCTTC.

The chain employs TRBV25-1 and TRBJ2-6; D is unclear. The V end lost 2 bases, the J end lost 1 base, and 9 bases lay between the germline ends. There are 16 residues in the CDR3. Germline CDR1 reads MGHDK; CDR2 reads SYGVNS. CDR3 sequence reads: CASSEVLLSGANVLTF. DNA for the CDR3: TGTGCCAGCAGTGAAGTTCTCCTATCTGGGGCCAACGTCCTGACTTTC.

This clonotype was detected a few times. The chain employs TRBV11-2 and TRBJ1-2; no reliable D call. V lost 5 bases and J 8 bases, leaving 18 bases between the germline ends. Per germline, CDR1 SGHAT and CDR2 FQNNGV. The CDR3 contains 14 residues. CDR3 amino acids: CASSPYLDGSGYTF. The CDR3, as DNA: TGTGCCAGCAGCCCATATTTGGACGGTAGCGGCTACACCTTC. Variable domain in full (rest from reference TRBV11-2 and TRBJ1-2): EAGVAQSPRYKIIEKRQSVAFWCNPISGHATLYWYQQILGQGPKLLIQFQNNGVVDDSQLPKDRFSAERLKGVDSTLKIQPAKLEDSAVYLCASSPYLDGSGYTFGSGTRLTVV.

This sequence joins TRBV20-1 and TRBJ2-1, with a tentative D call TRBD1 (5 bases). Germline loops: CDR1 DFQATT, CDR2 SNEGSKA (reference sequence). The CDR3 sequence is 15 residues long. Trimming cost V 1 base and J 1 base, with 11 bases left between them. CDR3 in DNA: TGCAGTGCTAGAGCCCCCTCAGGGTCCTACAATGAGCAGTTCTTC. It translates to CSARAPSGSYNEQFF.

This chain links TRBV12-3 or TRBV12-4 with TRBJ1-6; 10 bases map to TRBD1. CDR3 length: 15 amino acids. V lost 5 bases to trimming and J lost 9 bases; unmatched junction nucleotides: 7. The CDR3 sequence is CASSPRTGGRSPLHF. CDR3 sequence (DNA): TGTGCCAGCAGTCCCCGGACAGGGGGACGTTCACCCCTCCACTTT.

The V call is TRBV7-7, the J call TRBJ2-7, with 8 bases that match TRBD1. The CDR3 covers 14 residues. Germline V gene data show CDR1 as SSHAT and CDR2 as FNYEAQ (reference sequence). J gave up 3 bases and V 1 base, and 2 bases lay outside the gene matches. In nucleotides, the CDR3 is TGTGCCAGCAGCTTAGGGACAGGGAACTACGAGCAGTACTTC. This sequence encodes CASSLGTGNYEQYF.

CDR3 coding DNA: TGTGCCAGCAGTTCTGCAGGGGCCCTCTCCTACGAGCAGTACTTC. This codes for CASSSAGALSYEQYF. The J gene is TRBJ2-7, the V gene TRBV12-3 or TRBV12-4, with a possible D match to TRBD1 (6 bases). V was clipped by 4 bases and J by 0 bases, with 13 bases between them. The CDR3 contains 15 residues.

The V and J genes are TRBV6-5 and TRBJ1-2, with TRBD1 as a possible D gene (5 bases). Germline lookup yields CDR1 MNHEY and CDR2 SVGAGI. With 2 bases removed from V and 7 bases from J, the gap between germline ends came to 8 bases. The length of the CDR3 is 12 residues. The CDR3 loop is CASSYEGAGYTF. CDR3 bases: TGTGCCAGCAGTTACGAAGGGGCTGGCTACACCTTC.

The CDR3 here is CASSSLDRGTYNEQFF. CDR3 nucleotide sequence: TGTGCCAGCAGCTCTCTGGACAGGGGGACCTACAATGAGCAGTTCTTC. This chain connects TRBV5-6 to TRBJ2-1, with 10 bases aligning to TRBD1. The CDR3 contains 16 residues. CDR1 and CDR2 (germline): SGHDT, YYEEEE. With 3 bases clipped from V and 2 bases from J, the junction kept 5 bases outside the gene matches.

This clonotype was seen only a few times. The rearrangement uses TRBV20-1 and TRBJ2-7; D perhaps matches TRBD2 (6 bases). Trimming removed 4 bases from V and 6 bases from J, with 16 bases in between. The CDR3 is made up of 13 amino acids. Germline CDR1 and CDR2: DFQATT and SNEGSKA (reference sequence). The CDR3 sequence: CSANRRERGEQYF. The DNA for the CDR3 is TGCAGTGCTAACCGACGGGAGCGAGGCGAGCAGTACTTC.

This clonotype has only a few counts. The chain recombines TRBV7-2 with TRBJ1-5, with TRBD1 matching over 9 bases. Trimming took 2 bases from V and 5 from J; bases not matched to a gene: 1. The CDR3 has 14 residues. Germline V CDR1 and CDR2: SGHTA, FQGNSA. CDR3 in amino acids: CASSLRTGDQPQHF. CDR3 nucleotides: TGTGCCAGCAGCTTACGGACAGGGGATCAGCCCCAGCATTTT.

V and J are TRBV5-5 and TRBJ2-1; 13 bases match TRBD2. J was trimmed by 5 bases and V by 6 bases; bases with no gene match: 5. Germline-derived CDR1 and CDR2 are SGHKS and YYEKEE (reference sequence). The CDR3 runs to 15 residues. This chain's CDR3 is CASNPGTSGNNEQFF. The CDR3 nucleotides read TGTGCCAGCAATCCTGGGACTAGCGGGAACAATGAGCAGTTCTTC.

The genes are TRBV27 and TRBJ2-1; 8 nucleotides line up with TRBD1. The germline V gene encodes CDR1 MNHEY and CDR2 SMNVEV (reference sequence). The V segment lost 3 bases and the J segment 8 bases; nucleotides outside the gene matches: 3. This CDR3 comprises 13 residues. As DNA, the CDR3 is TGTGCCAGCAGTTTTCGGACAGGGTATGAGCAGTTCTTC. As protein: CASSFRTGYEQFF.

CDR3 residues: CASSDGQGEISPLHF. The CDR3 region has the DNA TGTGCCAGCAGTGACGGACAGGGGGAAATTTCACCCCTCCACTTT. This chain uses TRBV2 with TRBJ1-6, with 10 nucleotides matching TRBD1. CDR1 SNHLY and CDR2 FYNNEI come from the germline V gene. The CDR3 contains 15 residues. The ends lost 3 bases at V and 9 bases at J; junction bases unmatched: 5. Using reference TRBV2 and TRBJ1-6 for the parts outside the CDR3, the full variable domain is EPEVTQTPSHQVTQMGQEVILRCVPISNHLYFYWYRQILGQKVEFLVSFYNNEISEKSEIFDDQFSVERPDGSNFTLKIRSTKLEDSAMYFCASSDGQGEISPLHFGNGTRLTVT.

This clonotype came up many times. The CDR3 here is CASSQDPFTSGDDQETQYF. In nucleotides, the CDR3 is TGTGCCAGCAGCCAAGATCCTTTTACTAGCGGGGACGACCAAGAGACCCAGTACTTC. This chain links TRBV3-1 with TRBJ2-5; 10 nucleotides align to TRBD2. V was pared by 0 bases and J by 0 bases, with 10 bases of the junction left unmatched. The CDR3 loop spans 19 amino acids. Germline-derived CDR1 and CDR2 are LGHDT and YNNKEL (reference sequence).

V and J are TRBV24-1 and TRBJ2-1; D possibly corresponds to TRBD1 (6 bases). The CDR3 length is 16 residues. Trimming left V 1 base short and J 10 bases short, with 19 bases between. CDR1 is KGHDR, CDR2 SFDVKD, per germline. The CDR3 DNA reads TGTGCCACCAGTGATTTCAGGGGAGAGCCTCCAATGGAGCAGTTCTTC. Amino acids: CATSDFRGEPPMEQFF.